The rows below give T cell receptor beta chains drawn from one sample of a study of CD8 T cells in Susac syndrome. A single record per CDR3 protein comes from TCRdb applying MiXCR to the immunoSEQ multiplex PCR reads. In the table there are 200,000 or so distinct CDR3 sequences, about 95% of which are singletons. Sequencing was done on a sample of CD8+ T cells from PBMCs. Receptors were obtained from a human donor with Susac syndrome. The CDR3 runs from the conserved cysteine through the conserved F or W. The D gene is left open where the match is weak. For some rows the clone size is stated as once, few or many, or as a class when expanded; others skip it.

NA	NA	TRBV5-1	TRBJ2-1	TGCGCCAGCGACACAGGGTTAGGTGAGCAGTTCTTC	CASDTGLGEQFF
NA	NA	TRBV7-9	TRBJ2-3	TGTGCCAGCAGCTTAGTTTCTCCGGCACGCCGGGTCACGGATACGCAGTATTTT	CASSLVSPARRVTDTQYF
NA	TRBD1	TRBV13	TRBJ1-1	TGTGCCAGCAGCTCCCATGCACAGGGGGGTAACACTGAAGCTTTCTTT	CASSSHAQGGNTEAFF
few	TRBD2	TRBV2	TRBJ2-7	TGTGCCAGCAGTGCCGGGACTACCTACGAGCAGTACTTC	CASSAGTTYEQYF
NA	TRBD1	TRBV5-4	TRBJ1-1	TGTGCCAGCAGCTTTCTGACAGGGGGCACTGAAGCTTTCTTT	CASSFLTGGTEAFF
NA	NA	TRBV13	TRBJ1-1	TGTGCCAGCAGCTTAGGCCACGGGATTAACACTGAAGCTTTCTTT	CASSLGHGINTEAFF
NA	NA	TRBV21-1	TRBJ2-2	TGTGCCAGCAGGCCCTTAGCGGGGGGGCACACCGGGGAGCTGTTTTTT	CASRPLAGGHTGELFF
NA	TRBD1	TRBV12-3/TRBV12-4	TRBJ2-5	TGTGCCAGCAGTTCCCCCCGCAGGGGGCTCGAGACCCAGTACTTC	CASSSPRRGLETQYF
NA	NA	TRBV12-3/TRBV12-4	TRBJ2-7	TGTGCCAGCAGTTTTCAGGATCAGCAGTACTTC	CASSFQDQQYF
NA	NA	TRBV18	TRBJ1-1	TGTGCCAGCTCACTACTTCGGACAAAGGACACTGAAGCTTTCTTT	CASSLLRTKDTEAFF
NA	NA	TRBV27	TRBJ2-3	TGTGCCAGCAGTTTTGAGTTAAGCACAGATACGCAGTATTTT	CASSFELSTDTQYF
NA	NA	TRBV10-3	TRBJ2-3	TGTGCCATCAGCGGGAGTTCAGATACGCAGTATTTT	CAISGSSDTQYF
NA	NA	TRBV5-1	TRBJ2-1	TGCGCCAGCAGCTCCGGGACAACTATTAACAATGAGCAGTTCTTC	CASSSGTTINNEQFF
once	NA	TRBV30	TRBJ1-1	TGTGCCTGGAGTGTAATGGTGTGGACTGAAGCTTTCTTT	CAWSVMVWTEAFF
NA	NA	TRBV27	TRBJ2-2	TGTGCCAGCACCCAACGACCACCCGGCATTGCTACCGGGGAGCTGTTTTTT	CASTQRPPGIATGELFF
NA	NA	TRBV27	TRBJ1-1	TGTGCCAGCATCTCCGGCGCTGAAGCTTTCTTT	CASISGAEAFF
NA	TRBD1	TRBV5-1	TRBJ1-6	TGCGCCAGCAGCCCGTGGGGCCCAGGGGGATTGGGATCACCCCTCCACTTT	CASSPWGPGGLGSPLHF